Following are 23 T cell receptor beta chains from one sample sequenced in a study of T cells after posttransplantation cyclophosphamide. The protocol was immunoSEQ multiplex PCR, while the TCRdb copy is restricted to in-frame clones and leaves out a portion. The repertoire has about 3,800 clones, 95% of them found once; the top ten carry about 0.6%. Sequencing was done on a sample of naive CD4+ T cells sorted from PBMCs. These receptors were collected from a middle-aged man.

V is TRBV27 and J is TRBJ2-1, with TRBD2 matching 10 bases. V shed 2 bases and J 9 bases; nucleotides not matched to a gene: 10. CDR1 and CDR2 (germline): MNHEY, SMNVEV (reference sequence). The CDR3 totals 16 residues. As DNA, the CDR3 is TGTGCCAGCAGTTTAGTAATGGCTAGCGGGAGTGGTGAGCAGTTCTTC. Its translation is CASSLVMASGSGEQFF.

This clone is a singleton in its sample. CDR3 loop: CASTETRSTDTQYF. DNA for the CDR3: TGCGCCAGCACCGAGACACGAAGCACAGATACGCAGTATTTT. The rearrangement joins TRBV5-1 to TRBJ2-3; D gene ambiguous. From germline, CDR1 is SGHRS and CDR2 YFSETQ. V was clipped by 6 bases and J by 0 bases, with 11 bases between them. This CDR3 contains 14 residues.

The chain employs TRBV29-1 and TRBJ1-5, with D uncertain. The length of the CDR3 is 13 residues. Germline CDR1 and CDR2: SQVTM and ANQGSEA. V lost 4 bases to trimming and J lost 0 bases, with 7 bases between them. DNA for the CDR3: TGCAGCGTTGCGGAGAATAGCAATCAGCCCCAGCATTTT. This codes for CSVAENSNQPQHF. The variable domain in full, completed from reference TRBV29-1 and TRBJ1-5, reads SAVISQKPSRDICQRGTSLTIQCQVDSQVTMMFWYRQQPGQSLTLIATANQGSEATYESGFVIDKFPISRPNLTFSTLTVSNMSPEDSSIYLCSVAENSNQPQHFGDGTRLSIL.

V and J are TRBV9 and TRBJ2-1, with 7 bases aligning to TRBD2. The CDR3 covers 15 residues. The V segment lost 0 bases and the J segment 5 bases; nucleotides outside the gene matches: 5. Germline assignment: CDR1 SGDLS and CDR2 YYNGEE. The CDR3 is CASSVGGAGNNEQFF. The DNA for the CDR3 is TGTGCCAGCAGCGTAGGAGGAGCGGGAAACAATGAGCAGTTCTTC.

Here the CDR3 DNA reads TGTGCCAGCAACCATGGACAGTCTGGTGAAGCTTTCTTT. This translates into CASNHGQSGEAFF. The chain carries TRBV9 and TRBJ1-1; D is possibly TRBD1 (6 bases). Germline V CDR1 and CDR2: SGDLS, YYNGEE. The CDR3 consists of 13 residues. Trimming shortened V by 6 bases and J by 7 bases, and 16 bases separated the two germline ends.

This clone appeared once. Other DNA sequences in the sample encode the same CDR3. The CDR3 sequence is CAWSVFTGLAGNNEQFF. The CDR3 DNA is TGTGCCTGGAGTGTTTTTACTGGACTAGCGGGGAATAATGAGCAGTTCTTC. J is TRBJ2-1 and V is TRBV30, with TRBD2 identical over 12 bases. Losses at the gene ends were 0 bases for V and 7 bases for J; bases not matched to a gene: 10. The CDR3 length is 17 residues. Germline V gene lookup returns CDR1 GTSNPN and CDR2 SVGIG (reference sequence).

This clone has just one count. This chain uses TRBV19 with TRBJ1-5; 9 bases are a match to TRBD1. The trim removed 6 bases at V and 5 bases at J, leaving 8 bases unmatched. This CDR3 region has 15 residues. Germline loops: CDR1 LNHDA, CDR2 SQIVND (reference sequence). The CDR3 loop is CASRVPGQGYQPQHF. The CDR3 DNA is TGTGCCAGTAGGGTACCGGGACAGGGCTATCAGCCCCAGCATTTT.

The chain links TRBV10-3 to TRBJ1-2; D may be TRBD1 (6 bases). V gave up 9 bases and J gave up 7 bases, with 15 bases separating them. CDR3 length: 12 residues. Germline V gene data show CDR1 as ENHRY and CDR2 as SYGVKD. In nucleotides, the CDR3 is TGTGCCATTGCCCTGACAGGCTTTGGCTACACCTTC. This codes for CAIALTGFGYTF.

The chain uses TRBV7-8 and TRBJ2-3; D is perhaps TRBD2 (6 bases). V lost 2 bases to trimming and J lost 2 bases, with 14 bases between them. Germline V gene data show CDR1 as SGHVS and CDR2 as FQNEAQ. The CDR3 totals 16 residues. CDR3 amino acids: CASSLKRAPNTDTQYF. CDR3 nucleotide sequence: TGTGCCAGCAGCTTAAAGCGGGCCCCCAACACAGATACGCAGTATTTT.

The V gene is TRBV5-1, the J gene TRBJ2-7, with D possibly TRBD2 on 5 matching bases. The germline gives CDR1 SGHRS, CDR2 YFSETQ. Trimming stripped 1 base from V and 2 bases from J, with 16 bases between. The CDR3 is 16 residues long. CDR3 sequence (DNA): TGCGCCAGCAGCTTGACACCCCGGGAATTTACCTACGAGCAGTACTTC. Its translation is CASSLTPREFTYEQYF.

The chain couples TRBV6-5 to TRBJ1-5; D possibly corresponds to TRBD1 (5 bases). This CDR3 comprises 13 residues. The V gene lost 5 bases and the J gene lost 7 bases, with 12 bases spanning the gap. CDR1 is MNHEY and CDR2 is SVGAGI in the germline V gene. The CDR3 sequence is CASSPNWGQPQHF. The CDR3 bases are TGTGCCAGCAGTCCGAATTGGGGCCAGCCCCAGCATTTT.

This chain joins TRBV11-1 and TRBJ1-1; the match to TRBD1 covers 9 bases. The CDR3 totals 15 residues. The V gene end was trimmed by 4 bases and the J gene end by 4 bases; junction bases not matched to a gene: 7. Germline V gives CDR1 SGHAT, CDR2 FQDESV (reference sequence). The CDR3 coding sequence is TGTGCCAGCAGCTCCCCGGGACAGGGAAGCACTGAAGCTTTCTTT. Protein product: CASSSPGQGSTEAFF.

To note about this clone: Its ends do not fully match the called genes, so a read error is possible. The V gene is TRBV19, the J gene TRBJ2-2, with 7 bases identical to TRBD1. Germline V gene data show CDR1 as LNHDA and CDR2 as SQIVND (reference sequence). CDR3 length: 14 amino acids. As DNA, the CDR3 is TGTGCCAGTAGTGTAGATACAGGGGCCGGGGAGCTGTTTTTT. This translates into CASSVDTGAGELFF.

The chain is built from TRBV9 and TRBJ2-1, with 10 bases that match TRBD2. Trimming took 0 bases from V and 7 from J; bases not matched to a gene: 4. This CDR3 has 15 residues. Germline CDR1 is SGDLS and CDR2 is YYNGEE. Written as DNA, the CDR3 is TGTGCCAGCAGCGTAGACAGCGGGGGGGAGAATGAGCAGTTCTTC. This gives the protein CASSVDSGGENEQFF.

This chain links TRBV30 with TRBJ2-7, with 11 bases fitting TRBD1. Germline CDR1 and CDR2: GTSNPN and SVGIG (reference sequence). The length of the CDR3 is 15 residues. Trimming at V came to 3 bases and at J to 7 bases, leaving 11 bases not matched to a gene. CDR3 residues: CAWSLFFGTGGEQYF. Written as DNA, the CDR3 is TGTGCCTGGAGCCTTTTTTTTGGGACAGGGGGTGAGCAGTACTTC.

The rearrangement uses TRBV9 and TRBJ2-1, with unresolved D. V lost 2 bases and J 8 bases, leaving 14 bases between the germline ends. CDR3 length: 14 amino acids. Per germline, CDR1 SGDLS and CDR2 YYNGEE. CDR3 residues: CASSVSTRGDEQFF. CDR3 DNA: TGTGCCAGCAGCGTTTCTACCCGAGGCGATGAGCAGTTCTTC.

The rearrangement uses TRBV4-2 and TRBJ1-5; D is unresolved. Trimming cost V 4 bases and J 2 bases, with 18 bases left between them. The CDR3 extends over 17 amino acids. Germline V gene lookup returns CDR1 LGHNA and CDR2 YNFKEQ. DNA for the CDR3: TGTGCCAGCAGCCCCAGCTTGTCAGGTCCCGGCAATCAGCCCCAGCATTTT. Its protein is CASSPSLSGPGNQPQHF.

This chain links TRBV4-3 with TRBJ1-3; no reliable D call. Germline V gives CDR1 LGHNA, CDR2 YSLEER. Trimming cost V 0 bases and J 2 bases, with 11 bases left between them. The CDR3 is made up of 16 amino acids. This CDR3 reads CASSQENFVAGNTIYF. The CDR3 coding sequence is TGCGCCAGCAGCCAAGAAAATTTTGTAGCTGGAAACACCATATATTTT.

The chain uses TRBV5-1 and TRBJ2-7; 9 bases line up with TRBD1. CDR3 size: 15 residues. Germline V gene lookup returns CDR1 SGHRS and CDR2 YFSETQ. V trimming: 5 bases; J trimming: 1 base; junction bases outside the gene matches: 7. The CDR3 coding sequence is TGCGCCAGCAGTTTTTCCGGGACAGGGTCCTACGAGCAGTACTTC. Translated: CASSFSGTGSYEQYF.

The chain couples TRBV4-1 to TRBJ2-6; TRBD1 aligns across 8 bases. The CDR3 extends over 17 amino acids. Germline CDR1 reads MGHRA; CDR2 reads YSYEKL. The J segment lost 1 base and the V segment lost 0 bases, leaving 2 bases of the junction unmatched. CDR3 protein: CASSQEGTGSGANVLTF. The CDR3 DNA is TGCGCCAGCAGCCAAGAGGGGACAGGTTCTGGGGCCAACGTCCTGACTTTC.

The chain has TRBV7-9 and TRBJ2-1; D unresolved. The germline CDR1 and CDR2 sequences are SEHNR and FQNEAQ (reference sequence). Trimming left V 1 base short and J 4 bases short, with 5 bases between. The CDR3 spans 13 residues. CDR3 nucleotides: TGTGCCAGCAGCTTAGGAACTTACAATGAGCAGTTCTTC. This codes for CASSLGTYNEQFF. The variable domain in full, with the rest retrieved from reference TRBV7-9 and TRBJ2-1, is DTGVSQNPRHKITKRGQNVTFRCDPISEHNRLYWYRQTLGQGPEFLTYFQNEAQLEKSRLLSDRFSAERPKGSFSTLEIQRTEQGDSAMYLCASSLGTYNEQFFGPGTRLTVL.

V and J are TRBV28 and TRBJ2-7; 7 bases match TRBD1. V lost 10 bases to trimming and J lost 7 bases; unmatched junction nucleotides: 10. Germline CDR1 is MDHEN and CDR2 is SYDVKM. The CDR3 spans 12 residues. The CDR3 DNA reads as TGTGCCACCGGGACAGTACCCGGAGAGCAGTACTTC. Encoded protein: CATGTVPGEQYF.

This chain joins TRBV5-1 and TRBJ2-7; maybe TRBD1 (6 bases). CDR3 length equals 15 residues. Looked up from germline, CDR1 is SGHRS and CDR2 is YFSETQ. Trimming took 0 bases from V and 3 from J, leaving 13 bases between them. The CDR3 region has the DNA TGCGCCAGCAGCTTGGACGGACAGAGAAGCTACGAGCAGTACTTC. This encodes CASSLDGQRSYEQYF.